Listed here is a single T cell receptor (beta chain). Its antigen is unknown. Per-base quality was not reported, and no clone a single base away is much larger than it. Genomic DNA was isolated using the Qiagen DNeasy kit from unsorted PBMCs as well as from negatively selected CD4+ and CD8+ fractions. TCR beta CDR3 regions were amplified by immunoSEQ multiplex PCR using primers annealing to V and J segments. A synthetic immune receptor repertoire was used to minimize amplification bias, and any residual bias was removed computationally once sequencing was done. For the original study's pipeline: Custom Python scripts were used to quantify repertoire diversity as the Shannon entropy index. The unsorted, CD4+ and CD8+ repertoires were each analyzed separately, with the exception of combined analyses, where CD4+ and CD8+ sequences were merged in silico. Clonal expansion was defined as a frequency increase of at least 2-fold after treatment compared with C1D1, and clones undetected at baseline were assigned a pseudocount of 0.5. Clones with 0 or 1 copy at C1D1 were defined as singleton clones, while clones with 2 or more copies were defined as non-singleton clones. Clones expanded in unsorted samples were labelled as CD4+, CD8+ or unknown by matching protein sequences in sorted samples from the same patient. Wilcoxon tests on paired samples were used to test diversity changes from C1D1 to C4D1. TCRdb stores this immuneACCESS table with in-frame sequences only. Part of the clones is absent; in the studies checked, under half of the shortfall reflects unresolved V genes, and no reason is known for the rest. For V, J and clone size, that table is used; D and trimming come from the DNA. The table for this sample lists 45,000 to 65,000 clones; around 73% of them were counted only once. Roughly 15% of the sample belongs to the ten largest clones.

At the junction V is shortened by 5 bases and J by 4 bases; bases outside the gene matches: 5. In the germline V gene, CDR1 corresponds to MNHEY and CDR2 to SVGAGI. From the cysteine up to the phenylalanine, the CDR3 has a length of 13 residues. The retained sequence is limited to the CDR3, 39 bases, with the frame set at the first base. The time point label, as the study defines it: cycle 2 day 1 (C2D1) of nivolumab. Relapse after autologous stem cell transplantation had occurred in all trial patients, and cohorts A, B and C were distinguished by prior brentuximab vedotin exposure. The trial cohort was composed of 56 patients with relapsed/refractory classical Hodgkin lymphoma, for whom complete response, partial response or progressive disease was recorded as best overall response. In the multi-cohort phase II CheckMate 205 trial, trial patients received single-agent nivolumab. An independent review committee assessed best overall response by applying the 2007 International Working Group response criteria. Trial PBMCs were obtained immediately prior to nivolumab initiation (C1D1) and on therapy at cycle 2 day 1 and cycle 4 day 1. Peripheral blood was collected in 8 mL Vacutainer Cell Preparation Tubes, from which PBMCs were isolated by centrifugation and then cryopreserved.

The source of the sample is a study of PD-1 blockade in classical Hodgkin lymphoma (TCRdb year 2020). Regarding the complete study: Nivolumab dosing was 3 mg/kg intravenously every 2 weeks, continuing until either disease progression or unacceptable toxicity. A peripheral blood immune signature of response to PD-1 blockade in classical Hodgkin lymphoma was defined using TCR beta sequencing and CyTOF.

Findings and caveats that apply to the study as a whole: Diversity was lower in patients who began nivolumab less than 1 year after ASCT, so these patients were left out of later analyses to avoid confounding by immune reconstitution. By C4D1, a significant rise was seen in CD4+ TCR diversity but not in CD8+ TCR diversity (p=0.0027 vs p=0.16), and the rise was most apparent among complete responders (p=0.02). Baseline diversity similar to that of newly diagnosed patients was observed in trial patients achieving complete response, whereas significantly lower diversity was observed in partial responders and progressors. Baseline TCR diversity was reported to be lower in newly diagnosed patients than in healthy donors, and even lower in relapsed/refractory patients. The study was restricted to a single clinical trial cohort, and the causes of repertoire differences, possibly disease activity or prior therapy, were left undefined.

The starting material was peripheral blood mononuclear cells (PBMCs), obtained before the second cycle of nivolumab. The chain employs TRBV6-5 and TRBJ2-7; 7 middle bases align to TRBD1. This receptor was identified in a human donor with classical Hodgkin lymphoma. The DNA sequence reads TGTGCCAGCAGTCTGGACAGGTGGTACGAGCAGTACTTC. This codes for CASSLDRWYEQYF.